The entry below gives a single T cell receptor (beta chain) sequence along with its context. Its antigen is still unknown. The data were produced by immunoSEQ multiplex PCR, yet TCRdb's version contains in-frame clones alone and is incomplete. The table lists roughly 2.5 million clones, roughly 92% of them singletons, with over 0.12% in the top ten. The source of the sample is a study of shared clonotypes between healthy human individuals. Background on the study: Per donor, three plates held CD4 naive cells, three held CD4 memory, two held CD8 naive and one held CD8 memory.

The CDR3 is 12 amino acids. The V end lost 2 bases, the J end lost 11 bases, and 10 bases lay between the germline ends. The germline V gene encodes CDR1 MNHNS and CDR2 SASEGT. Notes on the study in general: A generally larger estimated richness was seen in naive subsets than in memory subsets. Naive CD4 clonotype sharing across a few donors was approximately 5%. Clonotype sharing among the donors was expected to vary with sequencing depth.

The chain has TRBV6-1 and TRBJ1-5; no reliable D call. Material: naive CD4+ T cells sorted from blood. Subset: CD45RA+ positively selected. The clonotype originates from a man between 18 and 35 years old in good health. In DNA form, the CDR3 reads TGTGCCAGCAGTGAACGGGTCGGGGCCCAGCATTTT. Translation gives CASSERVGAQHF.